The 5 T cell receptor beta chains presented below share a single source sample, sequenced in a study of cytomegalovirus exposure and HLA in healthy donors. The PCR had 60 Vbeta and 13 Jbeta primers. Clones were sequenced by immunoSEQ multiplex PCR, and TCRdb holds only the in-frame ones, with some missing. The sample lists 250,000 to 350,000 clones, over 70% seen once, with less than 0.4% in the top ten. The specimen was PBMCs. These receptors were obtained from a girl aged 2 to 10 in good health and CMV-seronegative.

The chain combines TRBV27 with TRBJ2-1; D possibly corresponds to TRBD2 (5 bases). The length of the CDR3 is 14 residues. V gave up 5 bases and J gave up 2 bases, with 10 bases separating them. CDR1 MNHEY and CDR2 SMNVEV come from the germline V gene (reference sequence). For the CDR3, the DNA is TGTGCCAGCAGTCCCACGGGAACCTACAATGAGCAGTTCTTC. The encoded protein is CASSPTGTYNEQFF.

This CDR3 reads CASRDSSYNSPLHF. For the CDR3, the DNA is TGTGCCAGCAGGGACAGCTCCTATAATTCACCCCTCCACTTT. This sequence joins TRBV6-1 and TRBJ1-6, with TRBD1 as a possible D gene (6 bases). The CDR3 is 14 amino acids. Trimming took 6 bases from V and 0 from J, leaving 6 bases between them. Per the germline V gene, CDR1 is MNHNS and CDR2 is SASEGT.

The J gene is TRBJ1-1, the V gene TRBV7-8; 9 positions agree with TRBD1. Germline CDR1 is SGHVS and CDR2 is FQNEAQ. This CDR3 region has 13 residues. The V and J ends lost 7 bases and 7 bases, in that order; junction bases with no gene match: 7. DNA of the CDR3: TGTGCCAGCACAGGACAGGGGAAGATTGAAGCTTTCTTT. Encoded protein: CASTGQGKIEAFF.

V usage is TRBV9 and J usage is TRBJ2-1; 11 bases match TRBD2. With V trimmed by 3 bases and J by 14 bases, 7 bases remained unmatched. CDR1 is SGDLS, CDR2 YYNGEE, per germline. The CDR3 covers 13 residues. The chain's CDR3 is CASSERLAGYEFF. In nucleotides, the CDR3 is TGTGCCAGCAGCGAACGACTAGCGGGATACGAGTTCTTC.

The chain recombines TRBV5-1 with TRBJ1-4, with D possibly TRBD1 on 6 matching bases. The CDR3 contains 14 residues. V shed 4 bases and J shed 8 bases, with 15 bases lying between them. Germline V lookup: CDR1 SGHRS, CDR2 YFSETQ. CDR3 in amino acids: CASSRQGQGEKLFF. The CDR3 DNA follows: TGCGCCAGCAGCCGGCAGGGGCAAGGGGAAAAACTGTTTTTT.